The clone carrying this TCR beta chain was found once. From germline, CDR1 is KGHSH and CDR2 LQKENI. V lost 6 bases and J lost 1, with 10 bases in between. The CDR3 is 14 amino acids. The data were taken from a study of blood T cell repertoires in COVID-19. Looking at the study overall: The samples span acute and convalescent COVID-19 from the United States, Italy and Spain.

Per the original methods: Reference gene primer amplification in the assay estimated nucleated cell counts. Sequenced by immunoSEQ multiplex PCR; TCRdb stores in-frame clones only, minus some. That table gives V, J and clone size, and the DNA gave D and trimming. Of approximately 160,000 clones in the sample, around 84% were seen once. This receptor was identified in a man aged 55 to 69 with COVID-19, enrolled during active disease. The chain is built from TRBV18 and TRBJ1-5, with unresolved D. Sequenced: peripheral blood. CDR3 nucleotides: TGTGCCAGCTCTCTAGACCCAAGCAATCAGCCCCAGCATTTT. Translation gives CASSLDPSNQPQHF.